These 29 T cell receptor beta chains were all obtained from the same sample, sequenced in a study of blood T cell repertoires in COVID-19. The protocol was immunoSEQ multiplex PCR, while the TCRdb copy is restricted to in-frame clones and leaves out a portion. The sample yields about 110,000 clones, roughly 87% seen once. The sequencing input was peripheral blood. These receptors came from a human donor in a cohort sampled during active COVID-19.

The J gene is TRBJ2-3, the V gene TRBV6-1; D is perhaps TRBD2 (5 bases). The V gene lost 2 bases and the J gene lost 9 bases, with 9 bases spanning the gap. The CDR3 extends over 12 amino acids. Germline CDR1 and CDR2: MNHNS and SASEGT. The DNA for the CDR3 is TGTGCCAGCAGTGAACGGCGGGTCACGCAGTATTTT. Translated, it gives CASSERRVTQYF.

V is TRBV11-2 and J is TRBJ2-1; no clear D gene. Trimming removed 3 bases at V and 10 bases at J, with 13 bases between. The CDR3 extends over 13 amino acids. Germline CDR1 reads SGHAT; CDR2 reads FQNNGV. The CDR3 reads CASSFDSSREQFF. The CDR3 DNA sequence: TGTGCCAGCAGCTTTGACTCCTCTAGGGAGCAGTTCTTC.

V usage is TRBV11-2 and J usage is TRBJ2-2, with 9 bases identical to TRBD1. CDR3 length: 16 amino acids. Germline CDR1 is SGHAT and CDR2 is FQNNGV. V was pared by 5 bases and J by 4 bases, with 8 bases of the junction left unmatched. This chain's CDR3 is CASSRTGGASTGELFF. The DNA of the CDR3 is TGTGCCAGCAGCAGAACAGGGGGCGCGAGCACCGGGGAGCTGTTTTTT.

The chain couples TRBV5-1 to TRBJ2-7; TRBD1 matches 9 bases. Germline trimming cut 4 bases from V and 1 base from J; bases unmatched to any gene: 9. There are 16 residues in the CDR3. Germline V gene sequence: CDR1 SGHRS, CDR2 YFSETQ. In DNA, the CDR3 is TGCGCCAGCAGCGGCGTGGGACAGGGTGTATCCTACGAGCAGTACTTC. Translating it yields CASSGVGQGVSYEQYF.

The V call is TRBV6-6, the J call TRBJ1-6; 9 bases agree with TRBD1. J was trimmed by 4 bases and V by 6 bases; bases with no gene match: 7. This CDR3 has 16 amino acids. Germline values: CDR1 MNHNY, CDR2 SVGAGI (reference sequence). CDR3 coding DNA: TGTGCCAGCAGACTGGGACAGGGCGAATATAATTCACCCCTCCACTTT. Residues: CASRLGQGEYNSPLHF.

V usage is TRBV9 and J usage is TRBJ2-2; 9 bases are a match to TRBD1. This CDR3 region has 15 residues. With 3 bases clipped from V and 4 bases from J, the junction kept 4 bases outside the gene matches. Germline V gives CDR1 SGDLS, CDR2 YYNGEE. CDR3 DNA: TGTGCCAGCAGCGCCACAGGGGGCGCCACCGGGGAGCTGTTTTTT. Protein: CASSATGGATGELFF.

The chain is built from TRBV11-1 and TRBJ1-1, with D unclear. Trimming left V 3 bases short and J 5 bases short, with 10 bases between. This CDR3 has 13 residues. Germline assignment: CDR1 SGHAT and CDR2 FQDESV (reference sequence). The chain's CDR3 is CASSLLLETEAFF. In nucleotides, the CDR3 is TGTGCCAGCAGCTTGTTGTTGGAGACTGAAGCTTTCTTT.

The chain employs TRBV30 and TRBJ2-3; the D gene is possibly TRBD2 (6 bases). Trimming stripped 4 bases from V and 7 bases from J, with 30 bases between. The germline V gene encodes CDR1 GTSNPN and CDR2 SVGIG (reference sequence). This CDR3 contains 18 residues. The CDR3 sequence: CAWNPSRRFRNAGNTQYF. CDR3 in DNA: TGTGCCTGGAATCCCTCCCGGAGGTTTCGTAACGCGGGGAATACGCAGTATTTT. The whole variable domain, filled in from reference TRBV30 and TRBJ2-3, reads SQTIHQWPATLVQPVGSPLSLECTVEGTSNPNLYWYRQAAGRGLQLLFYSVGIGQISSEVPQNLSASRPQDRQFILSSKKLLLSDSGFYLCAWNPSRRFRNAGNTQYFGPGTRLTVL.

The chain joins TRBV19 to TRBJ2-3; a weak D match, TRBD1 (5 bases). The CDR3 contains 14 residues. Trimming removed 5 bases at V and 6 bases at J, with 15 bases between. CDR1 is LNHDA, CDR2 SQIVND, per germline (reference sequence). CDR3 in DNA: TGTGCCAGTAGTCCCAGACAGAGCTCGGATACGCAGTATTTT. Encoded protein: CASSPRQSSDTQYF.

The chain employs TRBV28 and TRBJ2-5; TRBD2 matches at 15 bases. The CDR3 consists of 16 residues. V dropped 6 bases and J dropped 4; count of bases not matched to a gene: 6. Germline CDR1 reads MDHEN; CDR2 reads SYDVKM. The CDR3 loop reads CASRPRTSGRGETQYF. The CDR3 coding sequence is TGTGCCAGCAGACCGAGGACTAGCGGGAGGGGAGAGACCCAGTACTTC.

V gene TRBV28 combines with J gene TRBJ1-1, with TRBD1 as a possible D gene (5 bases). The CDR3 is 13 amino acids. Per germline, CDR1 MDHEN and CDR2 SYDVKM. Trimming shortened V by 6 bases and J by 10 bases, and 18 bases separated the two germline ends. CDR3 in amino acids: CASSLLDRPGAFF. CDR3 nucleotide sequence: TGTGCCAGCAGCCTACTCGACAGACCAGGAGCTTTCTTT. Filled out from reference TRBV28 and TRBJ1-1, the complete variable domain reads DVKVTQSSRYLVKRTGEKVFLECVQDMDHENMFWYRQDPGLGLRLIYFSYDVKMKEKGDIPEGYSVSREKKERFSLILESASTNQTSMYLCASSLLDRPGAFFGQGTRLTVV.

The V gene is TRBV30, the J gene TRBJ2-5; the match to TRBD2 covers 8 bases. CDR3 length: 13 residues. Per germline, CDR1 GTSNPN and CDR2 SVGIG (reference sequence). The V gene end was trimmed by 4 bases and the J gene end by 0 bases; junction bases not matched to a gene: 1. DNA of the CDR3: TGTGCCTGGACTAGCGGGTACCAAGAGACCCAGTACTTC. Translation gives CAWTSGYQETQYF. The whole variable domain, remainder taken from reference TRBV30 and TRBJ2-5, is SQTIHQWPATLVQPVGSPLSLECTVEGTSNPNLYWYRQAAGRGLQLLFYSVGIGQISSEVPQNLSASRPQDRQFILSSKKLLLSDSGFYLCAWTSGYQETQYFGPGTRLLVL.

The chain has TRBV10-1 and TRBJ2-7, with TRBD1 matching 11 bases. Per the germline V gene, CDR1 is WNHNN and CDR2 is SYGVQD (reference sequence). Germline trimming cut 6 bases from V and 3 bases from J; bases unmatched to any gene: 4. This CDR3 is 14 amino acids long. The CDR3 DNA reads as TGCGCCAGCAGCCCCGGGACAGGGGGCTACGAGCAGTACTTC. Encoded protein: CASSPGTGGYEQYF.

This chain uses TRBV28 with TRBJ1-6, with a tentative D call TRBD1 (6 bases). The CDR3 is made up of 21 amino acids. Trimming shortened V by 7 bases and J by 7 bases, and 35 bases separated the two germline ends. Per the germline V gene, CDR1 is MDHEN and CDR2 is SYDVKM. CDR3 coding DNA: TGTGCCAGCACCCCAGTAGGGGGGGTGTCGGGGCCCTTCAGGAGGAATTCACCCCTCCACTTT. It yields the protein CASTPVGGVSGPFRRNSPLHF. Full variable domain (missing parts from reference TRBV28 and TRBJ1-6): DVKVTQSSRYLVKRTGEKVFLECVQDMDHENMFWYRQDPGLGLRLIYFSYDVKMKEKGDIPEGYSVSREKKERFSLILESASTNQTSMYLCASTPVGGVSGPFRRNSPLHFGNGTRLTVT.

This clone was seen a handful of times. Distinct nucleotide sequences in the sample also encode this CDR3. The chain carries TRBV15 and TRBJ2-7; TRBD1 matches 8 bases. Germline V CDR1 and CDR2: LNHNV, YYDKDF (reference sequence). There are 15 residues in the CDR3. Trimming cost V 3 bases and J 0 bases; bases outside gene matches: 4. The CDR3 loop is CATSSRDRSSYEQYF. The CDR3 nucleotides are TGTGCCACCAGCAGCCGGGACAGGAGCTCCTACGAGCAGTACTTC.

The chain's CDR3 is CASSQARVRNTEAFF. As DNA, the CDR3 is TGTGCCAGCAGCCAAGCCAGGGTAAGGAACACTGAAGCTTTCTTT. The chain recombines TRBV3-1 (or the pseudogene TRBV3-2) with TRBJ1-1, with D possibly being TRBD1 (5 bases). The CDR3 loop spans 15 amino acids. CDR1 is LGHDT and CDR2 is YNNKEL in the germline V gene (reference sequence). Trimming cost V 1 base and J 1 base, with 10 bases left between them.

This clone was recorded many times. The J gene is TRBJ1-6, the V gene TRBV3-1 (or the pseudogene TRBV3-2); D ambiguous. CDR1 is LGHDT, CDR2 YNNKEL, per germline (reference sequence). Trimming removed 0 bases at V and 0 bases at J, with 15 bases between. The CDR3 loop spans 19 amino acids. In DNA form, the CDR3 reads TGTGCCAGCAGCCAAGATAAGGTTTACAGCCACTCCTATAATTCACCCCTCCACTTT. Translating it yields CASSQDKVYSHSYNSPLHF.

This clone was recorded only once. This chain links TRBV4-1 with TRBJ2-1; 9 positions match TRBD2. Germline CDR1 is MGHRA and CDR2 is YSYEKL. The CDR3 contains 19 residues. Losses at the gene ends were 3 bases for V and 0 bases for J; bases not matched to a gene: 12. The CDR3 region has the DNA TGCGCCAGCAGCCACGCACTAGCGGGTGGGACGAGCTCCTACAATGAGCAGTTCTTC. It codes for CASSHALAGGTSSYNEQFF.

The CDR3 DNA reads TGTGCCAGCAGCCAAGCAGAATCCTACAATGAGCAGTTCTTC. As protein: CASSQAESYNEQFF. V is TRBV16 and J is TRBJ2-1, with unresolved D. The CDR3 sequence is 14 residues long. The germline V gene has CDR1 KGHSY and CDR2 FQNENV. V was cut by 2 bases and J by 1 base, with 6 bases left in between. Full variable domain (missing parts from reference TRBV16 and TRBJ2-1): GEEVAQTPKHLVRGEGQKAKLYCAPIKGHSYVFWYQQVLKNEFKFLISFQNENVFDETGMPKERFSAKCLPNSPCSLEIQATKLEDSAVYFCASSQAESYNEQFFGPGTRLTVL.

The chain links TRBV19 to TRBJ1-1; 7 nucleotides agree with TRBD1. The CDR3 extends over 15 amino acids. The germline V gene encodes CDR1 LNHDA and CDR2 SQIVND (reference sequence). Trimming at V came to 7 bases and at J to 0 bases, leaving 8 bases not matched to a gene. The CDR3: CASNPDRVMNTEAFF. CDR3 DNA: TGTGCCAGTAATCCTGACAGGGTTATGAACACTGAAGCTTTCTTT.

The chain joins TRBV28 to TRBJ2-7, with D tentatively TRBD2 (5 bases). The germline CDR1 and CDR2 sequences are MDHEN and SYDVKM. CDR3 length: 14 amino acids. With 10 bases removed from V and 5 bases from J, the gap between germline ends came to 21 bases. CDR3 sequence: CATSKVGAFHEQYF. CDR3 in DNA: TGTGCCACCTCGAAAGTGGGAGCATTCCACGAGCAGTACTTC.

V gene TRBV28 combines with J gene TRBJ2-2; 12 positions match TRBD1. The CDR3 loop spans 15 amino acids. CDR1 is MDHEN and CDR2 is SYDVKM in the germline V gene. The V and J ends lost 10 bases and 9 bases, in that order; junction bases with no gene match: 12. DNA for the CDR3: TGTGCCATCGAAAGGGGTGGGACAGGGGGCAGGGAGCTGTTTTTT. Its protein is CAIERGGTGGRELFF.

The chain combines TRBV18 with TRBJ2-1; possibly TRBD2 for D (6 bases). The CDR3 is 15 amino acids. CDR1 and CDR2 (germline): KGHSH, LQKENI. V lost 0 bases to trimming and J lost 6 bases, with 12 bases between them. CDR3 coding DNA: TGTGCCAGCTCACCACCGGGCTTGGGGGGCAATGAGCAGTTCTTC. Translating it yields CASSPPGLGGNEQFF.

The chain links TRBV11-2 to TRBJ1-3, with D possibly being TRBD1 (6 bases). Looked up from germline, CDR1 is SGHAT and CDR2 is FQNNGV. With 4 bases removed from V and 13 bases from J, the gap between germline ends came to 11 bases. The CDR3 length is 11 residues. As DNA, the CDR3 is TGTGCCAGCAGCTACCCGAGGGGGATATATTTT. Its protein is CASSYPRGIYF.

V gene TRBV6-5 combines with J gene TRBJ2-7; 7 positions agree with TRBD1. The CDR3 extends over 14 amino acids. Per the germline V gene, CDR1 is MNHEY and CDR2 is SVGAGI. The junction had 10 bases not matched to a gene; V was cut back by 8 bases and J by 3 bases. The CDR3 loop reads CASEGRGIYYEQYF. CDR3 coding DNA: TGTGCCAGCGAGGGCAGGGGGATATACTACGAGCAGTACTTC.

The chain uses TRBV7-9 and TRBJ1-5; 7 bases match TRBD1. After removal of 5 bases from V and 4 bases from J, the junction contained 5 bases not matched to a gene. Germline lookup yields CDR1 SEHNR and CDR2 FQNEAQ (reference sequence). This CDR3 is built from 14 residues. CDR3 loop: CASSLQGLNQPQHF. Written as DNA, the CDR3 is TGTGCCAGCAGCCTACAGGGGTTGAATCAGCCCCAGCATTTT.

This chain uses TRBV28 with TRBJ1-1; D gene unclear. Looked up from germline, CDR1 is MDHEN and CDR2 is SYDVKM. CDR3 length: 15 amino acids. V dropped 5 bases and J dropped 8 bases, with 21 bases sitting between them. Written as DNA, the CDR3 is TGTGCCAGCAGTATCCTTGCCGCTATCGGGTCAGAAGCTTTCTTT. Protein sequence: CASSILAAIGSEAFF.

The rearrangement uses TRBV6-7 and TRBJ1-5; TRBD1 agrees at 8 bases. TRBV6-7 is given ORF status, its function remaining uncertain. V was clipped by 8 bases and J by 4 bases; unmatched bases: 19. The CDR3 extends over 18 amino acids. DNA of the CDR3: TGTGCCAGCTCACCCGGGGACAGGTTTCGAGGTCGGAATCAGCCCCAGCATTTT. Its translation: CASSPGDRFRGRNQPQHF.

The genes are TRBV3-1 (or the pseudogene TRBV3-2) and TRBJ1-1; D possibly corresponds to TRBD1 (6 bases). This CDR3 is built from 12 residues. V was shortened by 1 base and J by 8 bases, with 8 bases between the two germline ends. Germline V CDR1 and CDR2: LGHDT, YNNKEL (reference sequence). CDR3 bases: TGTGCCAGCAGCCAAGGGCAGGGGGAAGCTTTCTTT. This translates into CASSQGQGEAFF.